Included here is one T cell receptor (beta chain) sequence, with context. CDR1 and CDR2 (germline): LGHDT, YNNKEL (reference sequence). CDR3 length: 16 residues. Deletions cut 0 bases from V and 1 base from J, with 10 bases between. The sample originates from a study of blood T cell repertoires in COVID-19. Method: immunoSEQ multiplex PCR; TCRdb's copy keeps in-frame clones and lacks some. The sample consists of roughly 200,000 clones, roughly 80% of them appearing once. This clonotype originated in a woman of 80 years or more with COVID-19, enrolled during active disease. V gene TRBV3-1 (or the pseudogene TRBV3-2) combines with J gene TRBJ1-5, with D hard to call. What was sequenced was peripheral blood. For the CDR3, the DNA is TGTGCCAGCAGCCAAGATGGGAGGGTAAGCAATCAGCCCCAGCATTTT. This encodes CASSQDGRVSNQPQHF.